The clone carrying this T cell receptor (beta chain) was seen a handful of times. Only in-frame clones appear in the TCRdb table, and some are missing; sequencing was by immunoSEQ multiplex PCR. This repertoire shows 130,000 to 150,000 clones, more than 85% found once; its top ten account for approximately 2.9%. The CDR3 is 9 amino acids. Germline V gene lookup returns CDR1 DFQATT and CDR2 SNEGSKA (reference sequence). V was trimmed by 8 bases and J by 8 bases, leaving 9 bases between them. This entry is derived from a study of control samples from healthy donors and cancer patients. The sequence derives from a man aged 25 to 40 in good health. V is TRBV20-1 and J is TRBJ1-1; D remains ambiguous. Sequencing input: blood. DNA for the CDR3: TGCAGTTCGGAGAGAGAAGCTTTCTTT. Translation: CSSEREAFF.